This TCR beta chain was observed in a study of shared clonotypes between healthy human individuals. In germline, CDR1 is LGHNA, CDR2 YNFKEQ. CDR3 length: 15 residues. V lost 0 bases, J lost 7 bases, and 13 bases lay in between. Clones were sequenced by immunoSEQ multiplex PCR, and TCRdb holds only the in-frame ones, with some missing. The sample lists some 79,000 clones, under 65% seen once, with roughly 56% in the top ten. V and J are TRBV4-2 and TRBJ2-1; weak D call: TRBD1 (6 bases). The TCR originated in a man aged 30 to 45 in good health. Sequencing was carried out using memory CD8+ T cells sorted from blood. The subset is: CD45RO+ cells pooled with CCR7-negative TemRA cells. The DNA of the CDR3 is TGTGCCAGCAGCCAAGATGAACAGGGTGGGAATGAGCAGTTCTTC. This translates into CASSQDEQGGNEQFF.